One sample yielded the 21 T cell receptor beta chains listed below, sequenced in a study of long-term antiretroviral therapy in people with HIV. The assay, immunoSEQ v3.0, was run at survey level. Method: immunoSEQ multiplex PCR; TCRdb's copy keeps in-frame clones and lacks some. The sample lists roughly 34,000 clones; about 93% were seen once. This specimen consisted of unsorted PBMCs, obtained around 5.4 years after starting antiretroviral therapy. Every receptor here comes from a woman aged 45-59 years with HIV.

The CDR3: CASSGPDRAQTQYF. The CDR3 DNA reads as TGTGCCAGCAGCGGCCCCGACAGGGCACAGACCCAGTACTTC. The rearrangement uses TRBV9 and TRBJ2-5; TRBD1 agrees at 7 bases. Trimming took 3 bases from V and 6 from J; bases not matched to a gene: 8. The CDR3 consists of 14 residues. Germline CDR1 and CDR2: SGDLS and YYNGEE.

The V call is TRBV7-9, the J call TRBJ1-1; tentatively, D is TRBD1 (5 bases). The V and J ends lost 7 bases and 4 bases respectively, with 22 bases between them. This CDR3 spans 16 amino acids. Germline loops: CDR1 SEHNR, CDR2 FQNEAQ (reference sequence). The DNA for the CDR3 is TGTGCCAGCAAGATTAAAGGGACCGCCATGGGCACTGAAGCTTTCTTT. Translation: CASKIKGTAMGTEAFF.

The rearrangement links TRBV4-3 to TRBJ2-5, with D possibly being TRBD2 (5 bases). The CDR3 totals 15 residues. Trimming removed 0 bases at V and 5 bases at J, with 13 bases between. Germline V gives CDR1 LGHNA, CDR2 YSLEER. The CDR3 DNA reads TGCGCCAGCAGCCAAGATCTATCTCGAGGGGAGACCCAGTACTTC. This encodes CASSQDLSRGETQYF.

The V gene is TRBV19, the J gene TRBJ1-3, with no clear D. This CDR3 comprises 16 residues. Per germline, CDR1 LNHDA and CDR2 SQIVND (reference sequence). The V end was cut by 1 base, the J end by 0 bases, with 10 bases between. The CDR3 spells CASSIATHTSGNTIYF. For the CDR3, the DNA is TGTGCCAGTAGTATAGCCACGCACACCTCTGGAAACACCATATATTTT.

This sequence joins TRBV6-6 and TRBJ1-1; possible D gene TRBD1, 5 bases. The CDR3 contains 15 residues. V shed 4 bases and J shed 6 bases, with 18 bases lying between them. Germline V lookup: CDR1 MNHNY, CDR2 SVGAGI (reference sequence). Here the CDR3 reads CASSSPGLSGPEAFF. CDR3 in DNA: TGTGCCAGCAGTTCCCCGGGGTTGTCGGGGCCTGAAGCTTTCTTT.

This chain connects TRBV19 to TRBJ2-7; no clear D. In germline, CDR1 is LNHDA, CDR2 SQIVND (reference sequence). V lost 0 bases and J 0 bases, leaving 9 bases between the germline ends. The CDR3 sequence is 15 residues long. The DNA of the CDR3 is TGTGCCAGTAGTATAGAATCAGCCAACTCCTACGAGCAGTACTTC. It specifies CASSIESANSYEQYF.

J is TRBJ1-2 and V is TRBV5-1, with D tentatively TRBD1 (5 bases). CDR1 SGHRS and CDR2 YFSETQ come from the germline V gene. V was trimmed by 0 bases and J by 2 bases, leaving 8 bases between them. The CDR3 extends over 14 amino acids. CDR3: CASSLEGINYGYTF. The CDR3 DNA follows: TGCGCCAGCAGCTTGGAGGGGATAAACTATGGCTACACCTTC. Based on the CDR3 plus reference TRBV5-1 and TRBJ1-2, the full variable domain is KAGVTQTPRYLIKTRGQQVTLSCSPISGHRSVSWYQQTPGQGLQFLFEYFSETQRNKGNFPGRFSGRQFSNSRSEMNVSTLELGDSALYLCASSLEGINYGYTFGSGTRLTVV.

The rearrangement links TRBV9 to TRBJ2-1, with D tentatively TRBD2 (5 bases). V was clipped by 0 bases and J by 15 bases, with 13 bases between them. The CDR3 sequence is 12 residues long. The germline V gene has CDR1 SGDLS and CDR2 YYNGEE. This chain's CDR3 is CASSVGGHPPFF. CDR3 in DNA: TGTGCCAGCAGCGTAGGAGGGCATCCTCCGTTCTTC.

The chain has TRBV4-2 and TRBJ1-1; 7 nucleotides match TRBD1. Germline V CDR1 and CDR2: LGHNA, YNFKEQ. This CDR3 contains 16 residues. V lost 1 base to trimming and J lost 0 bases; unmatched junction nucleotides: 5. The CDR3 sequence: CASSQGSRGVNTEAFF. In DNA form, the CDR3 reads TGTGCCAGCAGCCAAGGCTCCAGGGGGGTGAACACTGAAGCTTTCTTT.

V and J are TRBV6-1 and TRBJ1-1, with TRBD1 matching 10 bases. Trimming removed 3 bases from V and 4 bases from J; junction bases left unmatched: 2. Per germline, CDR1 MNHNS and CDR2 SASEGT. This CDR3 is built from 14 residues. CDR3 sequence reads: CASSETGGPTEAFF. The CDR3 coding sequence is TGTGCCAGCAGTGAGACAGGGGGCCCCACTGAAGCTTTCTTT.

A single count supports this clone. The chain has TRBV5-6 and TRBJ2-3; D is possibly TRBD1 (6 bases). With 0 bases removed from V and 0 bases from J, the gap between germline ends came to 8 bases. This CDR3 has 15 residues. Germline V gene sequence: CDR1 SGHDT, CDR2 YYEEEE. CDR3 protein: CASSLGGPSTDTQYF. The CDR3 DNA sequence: TGTGCCAGCAGCTTGGGGGGGCCTAGCACAGATACGCAGTATTTT.

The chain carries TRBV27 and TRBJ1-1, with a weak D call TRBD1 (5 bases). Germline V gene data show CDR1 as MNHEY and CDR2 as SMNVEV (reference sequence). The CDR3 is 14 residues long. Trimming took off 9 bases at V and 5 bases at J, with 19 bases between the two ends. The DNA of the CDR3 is TGTGCCAGTTCCCACCCGGGGACGAGGACTGAAGCTTTCTTT. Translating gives CASSHPGTRTEAFF.

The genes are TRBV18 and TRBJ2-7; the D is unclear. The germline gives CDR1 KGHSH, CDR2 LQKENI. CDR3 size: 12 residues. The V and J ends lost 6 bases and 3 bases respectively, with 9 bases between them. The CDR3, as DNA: TGTGCCAGCTCGCCAGGTGACTACGAGCAGTACTTC. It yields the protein CASSPGDYEQYF.

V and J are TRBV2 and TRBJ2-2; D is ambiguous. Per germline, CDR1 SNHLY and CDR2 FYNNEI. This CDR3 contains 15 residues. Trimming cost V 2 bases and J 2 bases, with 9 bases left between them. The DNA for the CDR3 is TGTGCCAGCAGTGAATCCTCAGGAAACACCGGGGAGCTGTTTTTT. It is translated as CASSESSGNTGELFF.

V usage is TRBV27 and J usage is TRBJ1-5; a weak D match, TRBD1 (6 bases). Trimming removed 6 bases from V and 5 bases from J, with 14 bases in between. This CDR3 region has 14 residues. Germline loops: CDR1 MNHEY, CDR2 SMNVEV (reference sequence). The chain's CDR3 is CASRPGQLDQPQHF. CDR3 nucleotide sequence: TGTGCCAGCAGACCCGGACAGCTAGATCAGCCCCAGCATTTT.

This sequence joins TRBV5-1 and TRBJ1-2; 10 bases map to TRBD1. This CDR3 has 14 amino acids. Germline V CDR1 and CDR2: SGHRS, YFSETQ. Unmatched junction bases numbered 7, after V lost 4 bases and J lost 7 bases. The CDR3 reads CASSMEGQGIGYTF. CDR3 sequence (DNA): TGCGCCAGCAGCATGGAGGGACAGGGGATTGGCTACACCTTC.

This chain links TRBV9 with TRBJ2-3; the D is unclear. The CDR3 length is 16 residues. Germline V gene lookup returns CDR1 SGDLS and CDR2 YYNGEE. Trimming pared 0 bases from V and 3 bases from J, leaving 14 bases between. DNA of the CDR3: TGTGCCAGCAGCGTAGGCCCAGCCTTAGGGACAGATACGCAGTATTTT. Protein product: CASSVGPALGTDTQYF.

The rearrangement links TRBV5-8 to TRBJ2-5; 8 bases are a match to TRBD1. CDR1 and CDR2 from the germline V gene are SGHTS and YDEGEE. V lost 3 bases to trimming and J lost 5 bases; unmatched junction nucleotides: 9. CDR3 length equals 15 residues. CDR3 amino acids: CASSSGDRLGETQYF. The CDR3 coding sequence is TGTGCCAGCAGCTCAGGGGACAGGCTAGGGGAGACCCAGTACTTC.

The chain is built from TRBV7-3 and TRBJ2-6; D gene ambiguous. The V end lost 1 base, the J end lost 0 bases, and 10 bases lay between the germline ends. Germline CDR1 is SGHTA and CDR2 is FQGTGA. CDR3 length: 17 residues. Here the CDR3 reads CASSLNAGASGANVLTF. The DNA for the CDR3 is TGTGCCAGCAGCTTAAACGCAGGTGCCTCTGGGGCCAACGTCCTGACTTTC.

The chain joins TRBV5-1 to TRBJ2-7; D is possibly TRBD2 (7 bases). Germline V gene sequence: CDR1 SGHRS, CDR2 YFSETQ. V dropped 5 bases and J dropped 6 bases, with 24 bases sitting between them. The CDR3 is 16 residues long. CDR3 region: CASSPGRGSARGEQYF. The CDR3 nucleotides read TGCGCCAGCAGTCCTGGGCGGGGGTCGGCCAGGGGCGAGCAGTACTTC.

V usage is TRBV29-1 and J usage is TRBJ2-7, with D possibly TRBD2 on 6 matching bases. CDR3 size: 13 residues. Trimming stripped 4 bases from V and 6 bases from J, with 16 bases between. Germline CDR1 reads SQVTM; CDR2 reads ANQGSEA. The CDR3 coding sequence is TGCAGCGTTGGGCGGCGGGGACGGGGCGAGCAGTACTTC. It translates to CSVGRRGRGEQYF.